This TCR beta chain stems from a study of regulatory T cells in long-lasting Graves disease. Trimming pared 3 bases from V and 0 bases from J, leaving 11 bases between. In germline, CDR1 is MDHEN, CDR2 SYDVKM. This CDR3 region has 15 residues. Stated time point: newly diagnosed GD, antithyroid drugs for less than 3 months. TCR sequences were obtained from RNA taken from PBMCs. CDR3-region Arm-PCR and iRepertoire HTBI primers produced the TCR beta libraries. In the source study's methods: Samples jointly harbored roughly 60 TRBV and 12 to 15 TRBJ segments. TCRdb processed the multiplex PCR reads anew with MiXCR; each CDR3 protein has one entry. In this record, the V and J calls reflect TCRdb's handling and not the investigators' own analysis. The sample records about 530,000 distinct CDR3 sequences, 16% being singletons. This clonotype was recorded at least ten times. This same sample was also taken into another study, of T cells in Graves' hyperthyroidism and ophthalmopathy. Per that study: Uncontrolled infection, other autoimmune disease, pregnancy and lactation each barred patients from inclusion.

Here the sequenced sample was peripheral blood mononuclear cells (PBMCs), taken at new diagnosis, from a patient treated with antithyroid drugs. The clonotype was recovered from a woman between 40 and 65 years old with Graves disease. This rearrangement joins TRBV28 to TRBJ1-1; D perhaps matches TRBD1 (6 bases). The CDR3 is CASSFIGDMNTEAFF. The CDR3 DNA is TGTGCCAGCAGTTTTATTGGGGACATGAACACTGAAGCTTTCTTT.